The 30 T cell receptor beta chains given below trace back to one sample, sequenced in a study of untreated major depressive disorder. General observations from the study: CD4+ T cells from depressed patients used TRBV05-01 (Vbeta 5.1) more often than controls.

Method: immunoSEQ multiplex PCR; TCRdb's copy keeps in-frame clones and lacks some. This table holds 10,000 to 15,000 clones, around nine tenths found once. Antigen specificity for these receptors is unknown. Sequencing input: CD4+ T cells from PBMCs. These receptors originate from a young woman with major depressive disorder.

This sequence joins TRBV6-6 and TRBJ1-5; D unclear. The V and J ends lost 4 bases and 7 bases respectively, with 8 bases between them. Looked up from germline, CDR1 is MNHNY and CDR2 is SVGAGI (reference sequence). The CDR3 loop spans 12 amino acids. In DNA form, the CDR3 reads TGTGCCAGCAGTTCTAGGAGCCAGCCCCAGCATTTT. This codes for CASSSRSQPQHF.

CDR3 sequence: CASSPVLNTEAFF. The CDR3 bases are TGTGCCAGCTCACCAGTCTTGAACACTGAAGCTTTCTTT. V and J are TRBV18 and TRBJ1-1; D not certain. The V gene's germline CDR1 is KGHSH and CDR2 LQKENI. V shed 2 bases and J shed 0 bases, with 4 bases lying between them. This CDR3 has 13 amino acids.

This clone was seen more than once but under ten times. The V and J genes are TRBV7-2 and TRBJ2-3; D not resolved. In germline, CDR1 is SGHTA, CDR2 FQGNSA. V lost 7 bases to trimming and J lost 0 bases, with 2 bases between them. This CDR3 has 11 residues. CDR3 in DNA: TGTGCCAGCACAAGCACAGATACGCAGTATTTT. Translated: CASTSTDTQYF.

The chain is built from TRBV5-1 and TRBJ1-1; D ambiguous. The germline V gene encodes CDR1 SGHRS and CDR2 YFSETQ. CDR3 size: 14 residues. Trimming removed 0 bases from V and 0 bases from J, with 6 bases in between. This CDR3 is CASSLGGMNTEAFF. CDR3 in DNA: TGCGCCAGCAGCTTGGGGGGAATGAACACTGAAGCTTTCTTT.

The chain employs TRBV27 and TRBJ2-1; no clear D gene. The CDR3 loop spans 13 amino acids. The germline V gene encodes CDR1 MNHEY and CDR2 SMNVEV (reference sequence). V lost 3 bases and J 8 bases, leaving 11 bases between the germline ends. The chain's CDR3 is CASSFLRSDEQFF. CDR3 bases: TGTGCCAGCAGTTTCCTCAGGTCGGATGAGCAGTTCTTC.

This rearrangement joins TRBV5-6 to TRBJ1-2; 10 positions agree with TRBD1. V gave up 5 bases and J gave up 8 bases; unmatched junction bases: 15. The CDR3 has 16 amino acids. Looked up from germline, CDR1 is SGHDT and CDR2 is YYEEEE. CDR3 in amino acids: CASSFGPGQGIGGYTF. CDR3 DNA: TGTGCCAGCAGTTTTGGTCCGGGACAGGGGATCGGGGGCTACACCTTC.

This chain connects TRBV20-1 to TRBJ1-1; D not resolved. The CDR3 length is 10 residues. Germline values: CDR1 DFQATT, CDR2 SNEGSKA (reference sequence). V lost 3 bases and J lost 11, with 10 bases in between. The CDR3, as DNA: TGCAGTGCTAGTCTCCTCGAGGCTTTCTTT. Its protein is CSASLLEAFF.

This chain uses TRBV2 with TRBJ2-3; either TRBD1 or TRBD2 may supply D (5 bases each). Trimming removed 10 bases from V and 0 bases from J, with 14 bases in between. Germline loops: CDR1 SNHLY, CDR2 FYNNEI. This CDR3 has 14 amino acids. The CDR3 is CATQGDLSTDTQYF. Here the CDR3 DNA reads TGTGCCACCCAAGGGGACCTAAGCACAGATACGCAGTATTTT.

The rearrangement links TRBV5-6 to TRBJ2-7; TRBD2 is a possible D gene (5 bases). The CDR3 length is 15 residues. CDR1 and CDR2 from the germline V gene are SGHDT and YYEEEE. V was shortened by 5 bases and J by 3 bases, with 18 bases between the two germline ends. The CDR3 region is CASRVGLSGFYEQYF. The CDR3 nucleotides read TGTGCCAGCAGGGTGGGCCTGAGCGGATTCTACGAGCAGTACTTC.

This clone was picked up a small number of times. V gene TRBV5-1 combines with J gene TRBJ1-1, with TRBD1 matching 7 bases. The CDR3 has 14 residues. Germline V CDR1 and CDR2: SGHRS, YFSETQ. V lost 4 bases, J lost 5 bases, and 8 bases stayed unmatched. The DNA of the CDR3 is TGCGCCAGCAGCCAAGAACAGGGGAGGACTGAAGCTTTCTTT. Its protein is CASSQEQGRTEAFF.

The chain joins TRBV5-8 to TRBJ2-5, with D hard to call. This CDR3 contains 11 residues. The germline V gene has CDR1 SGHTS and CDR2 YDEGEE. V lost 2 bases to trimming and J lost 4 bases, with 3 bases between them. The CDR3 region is CASSFRETQYF. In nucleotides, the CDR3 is TGTGCCAGCAGCTTCCGAGAGACCCAGTACTTC.

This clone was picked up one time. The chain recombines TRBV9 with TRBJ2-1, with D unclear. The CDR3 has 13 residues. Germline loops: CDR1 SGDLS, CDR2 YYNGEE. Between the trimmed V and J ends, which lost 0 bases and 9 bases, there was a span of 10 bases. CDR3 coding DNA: TGTGCCAGCAGCGTAGCCGCGTCGGGTGAGCAGTTCTTC. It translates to CASSVAASGEQFF.

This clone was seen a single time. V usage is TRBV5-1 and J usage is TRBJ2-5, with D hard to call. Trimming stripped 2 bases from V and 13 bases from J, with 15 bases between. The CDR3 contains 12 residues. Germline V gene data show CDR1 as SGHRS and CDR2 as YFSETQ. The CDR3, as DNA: TGCGCCAGCAGCTTTGACCGAATGCACCCGTACTTC. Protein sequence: CASSFDRMHPYF.

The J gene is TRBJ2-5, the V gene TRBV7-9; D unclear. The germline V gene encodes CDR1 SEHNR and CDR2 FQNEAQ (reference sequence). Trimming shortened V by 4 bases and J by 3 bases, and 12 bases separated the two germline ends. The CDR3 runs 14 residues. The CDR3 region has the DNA TGTGCCAGCAGCTCAGTATTAAAAGAAGAGACCCAGTACTTC. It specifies CASSSVLKEETQYF.

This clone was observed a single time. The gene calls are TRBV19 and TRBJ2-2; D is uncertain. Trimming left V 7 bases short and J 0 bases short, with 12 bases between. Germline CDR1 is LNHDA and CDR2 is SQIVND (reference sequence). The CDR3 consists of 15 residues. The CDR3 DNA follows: TGTGCCAGTAAACGTGACTCCACGAACACCGGGGAGCTGTTTTTT. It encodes CASKRDSTNTGELFF.

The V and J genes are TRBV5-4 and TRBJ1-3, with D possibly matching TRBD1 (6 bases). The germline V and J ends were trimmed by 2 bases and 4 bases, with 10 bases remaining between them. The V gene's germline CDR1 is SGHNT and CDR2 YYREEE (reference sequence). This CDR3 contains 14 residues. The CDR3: CASSLGGTGNTIYF. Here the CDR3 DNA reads TGTGCCAGCAGCTTAGGGGGGACGGGAAACACCATATATTTT. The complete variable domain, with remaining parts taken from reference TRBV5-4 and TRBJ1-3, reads ETGVTQSPTHLIKTRGQQVTLRCSSQSGHNTVSWYQQALGQGPQFIFQYYREEENGRGNFPPRFSGLQFPNYSSELNVNALELDDSALYLCASSLGGTGNTIYFGEGSWLTVV.

The CDR3: CASGLAGFYEQYF. CDR3 in DNA: TGTGCCAGCGGACTAGCCGGGTTCTACGAGCAGTACTTC. This rearrangement joins TRBV19 to TRBJ2-7; 8 bases fit TRBD2. V was clipped by 9 bases and J by 3 bases; unmatched bases: 7. Germline V gene lookup returns CDR1 LNHDA and CDR2 SQIVND (reference sequence). The CDR3 loop spans 13 amino acids.

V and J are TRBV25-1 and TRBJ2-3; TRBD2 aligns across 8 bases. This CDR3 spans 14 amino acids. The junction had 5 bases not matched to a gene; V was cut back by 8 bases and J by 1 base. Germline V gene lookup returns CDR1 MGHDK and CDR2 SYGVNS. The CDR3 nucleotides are TGTGCCAGCCGTCGGGAGGGTGGCACAGATACGCAGTATTTT. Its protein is CASRREGGTDTQYF.

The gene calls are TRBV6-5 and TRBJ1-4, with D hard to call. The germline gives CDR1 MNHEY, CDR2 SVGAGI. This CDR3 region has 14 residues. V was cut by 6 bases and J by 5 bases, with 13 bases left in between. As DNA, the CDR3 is TGTGCCAGCAGCCCCACCATGGGGAATGAAAAACTGTTTTTT. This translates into CASSPTMGNEKLFF.

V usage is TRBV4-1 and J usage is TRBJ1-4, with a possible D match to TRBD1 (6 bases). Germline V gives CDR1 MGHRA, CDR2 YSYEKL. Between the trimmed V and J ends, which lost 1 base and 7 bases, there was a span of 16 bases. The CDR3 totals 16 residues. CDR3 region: CASSQVVQGKGEKLFF. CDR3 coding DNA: TGCGCCAGCAGCCAAGTGGTGCAGGGGAAGGGTGAAAAACTGTTTTTT.

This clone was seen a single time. The CDR3 sequence is CASSVGLAYTF. CDR3 DNA: TGTGCCAGTAGCGTTGGGTTGGCCTACACCTTC. The genes are TRBV19 and TRBJ1-2; D gene uncertain. Germline CDR1 is LNHDA and CDR2 is SQIVND (reference sequence). CDR3 size: 11 residues. V was cut by 6 bases and J by 10 bases, with 12 bases left in between. Full variable domain (missing parts from reference TRBV19 and TRBJ1-2): DGGITQSPKYLFRKEGQNVTLSCEQNLNHDAMYWYRQDPGQGLRLIYYSQIVNDFQKGDIAEGYSVSREKKESFPLTVTSAQKNPTAFYLCASSVGLAYTFGSGTRLTVV.

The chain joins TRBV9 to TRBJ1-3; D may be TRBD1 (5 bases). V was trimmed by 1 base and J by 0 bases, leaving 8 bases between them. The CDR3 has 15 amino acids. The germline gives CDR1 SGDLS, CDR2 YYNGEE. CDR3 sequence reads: CASSVLGTSGNTIYF. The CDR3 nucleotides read TGTGCCAGCAGCGTACTAGGGACCTCTGGAAACACCATATATTTT.

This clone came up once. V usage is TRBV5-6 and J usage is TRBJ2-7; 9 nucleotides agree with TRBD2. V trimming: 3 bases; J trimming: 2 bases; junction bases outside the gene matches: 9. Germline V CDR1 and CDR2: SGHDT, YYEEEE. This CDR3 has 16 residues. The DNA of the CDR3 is TGTGCCAGCAGCTCGCCCCTTAGCGGGAGCCCCTACGAGCAGTACTTC. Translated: CASSSPLSGSPYEQYF.

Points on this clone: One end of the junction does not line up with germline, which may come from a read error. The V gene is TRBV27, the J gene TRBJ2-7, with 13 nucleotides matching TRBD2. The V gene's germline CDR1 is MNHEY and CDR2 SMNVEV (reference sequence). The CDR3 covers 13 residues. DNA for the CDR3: TGTGCCAGCAGATCTGGGACTAGCGGGGAACTTGACTTC. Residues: CASRSGTSGELDF.

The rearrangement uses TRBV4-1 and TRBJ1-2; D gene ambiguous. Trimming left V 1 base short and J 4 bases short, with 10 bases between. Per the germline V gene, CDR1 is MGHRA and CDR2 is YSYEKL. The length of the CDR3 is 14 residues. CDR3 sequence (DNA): TGCGCCAGCAGCCAAGGGGTGGCTCGCTATGGCTACACCTTC. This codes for CASSQGVARYGYTF.

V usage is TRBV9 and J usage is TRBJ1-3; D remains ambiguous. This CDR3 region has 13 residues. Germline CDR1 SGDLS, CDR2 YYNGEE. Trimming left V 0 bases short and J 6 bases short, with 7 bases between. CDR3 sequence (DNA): TGTGCCAGCAGCGTAGAGGGTGAAAACACCATATATTTT. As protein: CASSVEGENTIYF.

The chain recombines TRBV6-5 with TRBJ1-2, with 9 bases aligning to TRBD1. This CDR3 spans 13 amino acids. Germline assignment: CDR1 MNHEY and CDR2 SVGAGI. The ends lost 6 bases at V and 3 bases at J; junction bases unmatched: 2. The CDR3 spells CASSWTGDYGYTF. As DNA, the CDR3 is TGTGCCAGCAGCTGGACAGGGGACTATGGCTACACCTTC.

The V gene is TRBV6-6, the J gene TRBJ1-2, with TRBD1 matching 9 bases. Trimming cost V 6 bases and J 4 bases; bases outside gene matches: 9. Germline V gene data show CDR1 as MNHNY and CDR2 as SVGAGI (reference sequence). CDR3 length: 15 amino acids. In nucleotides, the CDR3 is TGTGCCAGCAGATCTCCTTCGACAGGGGGCTATGGCTACACCTTC. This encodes CASRSPSTGGYGYTF.

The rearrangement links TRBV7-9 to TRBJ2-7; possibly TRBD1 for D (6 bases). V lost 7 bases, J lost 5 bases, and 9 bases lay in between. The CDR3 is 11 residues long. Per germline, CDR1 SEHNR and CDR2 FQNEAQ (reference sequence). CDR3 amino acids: CASNRVHEQYF. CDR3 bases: TGTGCCAGCAACAGGGTCCACGAGCAGTACTTC.

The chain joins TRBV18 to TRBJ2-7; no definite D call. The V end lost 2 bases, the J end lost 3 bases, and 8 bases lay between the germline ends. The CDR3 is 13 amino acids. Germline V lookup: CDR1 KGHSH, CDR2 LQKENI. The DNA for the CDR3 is TGTGCCAGCTCACCATCTTCCATCTACGAGCAGTACTTC. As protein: CASSPSSIYEQYF. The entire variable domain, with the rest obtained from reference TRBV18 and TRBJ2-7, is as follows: NAGVMQNPRHLVRRRGQEARLRCSPMKGHSHVYWYRQLPEEGLKFMVYLQKENIIDESGMPKERFSAEFPKEGPSILRIQQVVRGDSAAYFCASSPSSIYEQYFGPGTRLTVT.